The 15 T cell receptor beta chains in this list originate from one sample, sequenced in a study of blood T cell repertoires in COVID-19 (dated by TCRdb to 2020 to 2022). Receptors were amplified or captured by the immunoSEQ multiplex PCR assay. In TCRdb, the immuneACCESS table is reduced to in-frame sequences with V and J assigned. These tables do not hold every clone; where another copy was compared, an unresolved V gene accounts for under half, and the others remain unexplained. Within this sample are around 150,000 clones, with 87% of them counted one time only. The ten largest clones take up 3% to 4.5% of the sample. The sample taken for sequencing was peripheral blood. The receptor set was obtained from a woman aged 55-70 years who had recovered from COVID-19.

The chain has TRBV11-2 and TRBJ2-5; the D is unclear. V lost 2 bases to trimming and J lost 2 bases, with 9 bases between them. Germline CDR1 is SGHAT and CDR2 is FQNNGV. This CDR3 comprises 14 residues. The CDR3 nucleotides are TGTGCCAGCAGCTTAACAGTTTCTCAAGAGACCCAGTACTTC. Translating it yields CASSLTVSQETQYF.

This clone was seen a handful of times. The J gene is TRBJ1-2, the V gene TRBV2; D is unresolved. Germline V lookup: CDR1 SNHLY, CDR2 FYNNEI. The CDR3 loop spans 11 amino acids. V lost 1 base, J lost 12 bases, and 9 bases lay in between. DNA of the CDR3: TGTGCCAGCAGTGAAGAAGGGAGCAACACCTTC. It translates to CASSEEGSNTF. The full variable domain, in which reference TRBV2 and TRBJ1-2 provide the parts outside the CDR3, is EPEVTQTPSHQVTQMGQEVILRCVPISNHLYFYWYRQILGQKVEFLVSFYNNEISEKSEIFDDQFSVERPDGSNFTLKIRSTKLEDSAMYFCASSEEGSNTFGSGTRLTVV.

V and J are TRBV27 and TRBJ1-5, with D hard to call. The CDR3 covers 8 residues. CDR1 and CDR2 from the germline V gene are MNHEY and SMNVEV (reference sequence). This chain's CDR3 is CPYQPQHF. The CDR3 nucleotides read TGTCCCTATCAGCCCCAGCATTTT.

This chain links TRBV27 with TRBJ1-2; weak D call: TRBD1 (6 bases). The CDR3 has 17 amino acids. CDR1 and CDR2 (germline): MNHEY, SMNVEV (reference sequence). Trimming took off 7 bases at V and 2 bases at J, with 23 bases between the two ends. Written as DNA, the CDR3 is TGTGCCAGCACCCCGGCGCAGGGGCTCTCTTTAAACTATGGCTACACCTTC. This translates into CASTPAQGLSLNYGYTF.

This clone was seen a handful of times. The chain uses TRBV5-8 and TRBJ1-6; TRBD1 might be the D (5 bases). The ends were cut back, 4 bases at V and 1 base at J, with 15 bases in the middle. Germline V gene data show CDR1 as SGHTS and CDR2 as YDEGEE. CDR3 length: 17 amino acids. CDR3 nucleotides: TGTGCCAGCAGCGATACAGGAAGGGGATCCTATAATTCACCCCTCCACTTT. Amino acid sequence: CASSDTGRGSYNSPLHF.

The chain combines TRBV9 with TRBJ1-6; maybe TRBD1 (6 bases). Trimming cost V 5 bases and J 4 bases, with 10 bases left between them. The CDR3 runs 14 residues. Per germline, CDR1 SGDLS and CDR2 YYNGEE. DNA of the CDR3: TGTGCCAGCAGTGCCGACAGGTATAATTCACCCCTCCACTTT. This encodes CASSADRYNSPLHF.

V gene TRBV27 combines with J gene TRBJ2-3, with 7 bases aligning to TRBD2. Germline V gives CDR1 MNHEY, CDR2 SMNVEV (reference sequence). V trimming: 2 bases; J trimming: 2 bases; junction bases outside the gene matches: 7. This CDR3 has 16 residues. In DNA, the CDR3 is TGTGCCAGCAGTTTAAGATTCGGGGGGTTCACAGATACGCAGTATTTT. This gives the protein CASSLRFGGFTDTQYF.

The chain has TRBV11-3 and TRBJ1-1; no clear D. CDR1 and CDR2 from the germline V gene are SGHNT and YENEEA. This CDR3 has 15 residues. The V end lost 5 bases, the J end lost 4 bases, and 17 bases lay between the germline ends. Written as DNA, the CDR3 is TGTGCCAGCAGCCCCGGGGTAGGGTCGGCCACTGAAGCTTTCTTT. Protein sequence: CASSPGVGSATEAFF.

This rearrangement joins TRBV19 to TRBJ1-5; 8 bases fit TRBD1. V gave up 3 bases and J gave up 6 bases; unmatched junction bases: 10. Germline CDR1 is LNHDA and CDR2 is SQIVND (reference sequence). The CDR3 is 16 residues long. The CDR3 DNA is TGTGCCAGTAGTATCGCCGGGACAGGTGGGGTTCAGCCCCAGCATTTT. Amino acids: CASSIAGTGGVQPQHF. Looking up the rest from reference TRBV19 and TRBJ1-5 gives the full variable domain: DGGITQSPKYLFRKEGQNVTLSCEQNLNHDAMYWYRQDPGQGLRLIYYSQIVNDFQKGDIAEGYSVSREKKESFPLTVTSAQKNPTAFYLCASSIAGTGGVQPQHFGDGTRLSIL.

The rearrangement uses TRBV6-5 and TRBJ2-3; the match to TRBD2 covers 8 bases. V dropped 4 bases and J dropped 5; count of bases not matched to a gene: 8. The germline CDR1 and CDR2 sequences are MNHEY and SVGAGI. This CDR3 is built from 15 residues. The CDR3 here is CASSSSGGRGDTQYF. The CDR3 DNA reads as TGTGCCAGCAGTTCAAGCGGGGGCCGGGGAGATACGCAGTATTTT.

This chain uses TRBV18 with TRBJ1-5; unclear D gene. Trimming shortened V by 2 bases and J by 8 bases, and 10 bases separated the two germline ends. CDR1 and CDR2 from the germline V gene are KGHSH and LQKENI. The CDR3 extends over 13 amino acids. The CDR3 DNA reads as TGTGCCAGCTCACCATCCGGGGTCAAGCCCCAGCATTTT. Translating gives CASSPSGVKPQHF.

The gene calls are TRBV5-1 and TRBJ2-7; maybe TRBD2 (5 bases). CDR1 and CDR2 from the germline V gene are SGHRS and YFSETQ. The CDR3 covers 13 residues. V was cut by 0 bases and J by 6 bases, with 10 bases left in between. DNA of the CDR3: TGCGCCAGCAGCTTGGGCATGGGGAGCGAGCAGTACTTC. Translation gives CASSLGMGSEQYF.

The chain uses TRBV19 and TRBJ2-5, with 13 bases lining up with TRBD2. The J segment lost 2 bases and the V segment lost 6 bases, leaving 6 bases of the junction unmatched. Per germline, CDR1 LNHDA and CDR2 SQIVND (reference sequence). The CDR3 covers 16 residues. The CDR3 region is CASSRGLAGAQETQYF. The CDR3 DNA reads as TGTGCCAGTAGCCGCGGACTAGCGGGAGCACAAGAGACCCAGTACTTC.

This clone came up a few times. The V gene is TRBV15, the J gene TRBJ1-4; TRBD1 might be the D (6 bases). The CDR3 is made up of 14 amino acids. Germline V gene lookup returns CDR1 LNHNV and CDR2 YYDKDF (reference sequence). V lost 4 bases and J lost 7, with 13 bases in between. CDR3 protein: CATSTQGKGEKLFF. The CDR3 bases are TGTGCCACCAGCACCCAGGGGAAAGGTGAAAAACTGTTTTTT.

CDR3 amino acids: CASSRMTGDGSTQYF. The CDR3 DNA reads TGCGCCAGCAGCCGGATGACAGGGGACGGTTCTACGCAGTATTTT. The genes are TRBV4-1 and TRBJ2-3, with 8 bases fitting TRBD1. The CDR3 runs to 15 residues. Germline CDR1 is MGHRA and CDR2 is YSYEKL. The J segment lost 8 bases and the V segment lost 4 bases, leaving 11 bases of the junction unmatched.